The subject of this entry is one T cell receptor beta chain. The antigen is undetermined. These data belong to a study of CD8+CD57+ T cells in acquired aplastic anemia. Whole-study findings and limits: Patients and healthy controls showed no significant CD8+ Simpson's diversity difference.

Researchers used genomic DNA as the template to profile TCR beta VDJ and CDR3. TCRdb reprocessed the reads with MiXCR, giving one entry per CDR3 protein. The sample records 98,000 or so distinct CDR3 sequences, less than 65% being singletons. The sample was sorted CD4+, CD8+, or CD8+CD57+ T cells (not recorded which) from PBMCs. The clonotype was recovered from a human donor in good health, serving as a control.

The CDR3 is CASSYPREKDTEAFF. The CDR3 DNA sequence: TGTGCCAGCAGTTACCCCCGGGAAAAGGACACTGAAGCTTTCTTT. The V call is TRBV6-2 or TRBV6-3, the J call TRBJ1-1; D unclear. The CDR3 spans 15 residues. Germline V gene data show CDR1 as MNHEY and CDR2 as SVGEGT. With 2 bases removed from V and 3 bases from J, the gap between germline ends came to 13 bases.